One and the same sample provided the 26 T cell receptor beta chains below, sequenced in a study of T cell responses to AZD1222 COVID-19 vaccine. Data came from immunoSEQ multiplex PCR; TCRdb stores just in-frame clones and leaves some out. The sample has about 150,000 clones, around 85% seen once. The input for sequencing was peripheral blood, taken on day 0 of MenACWY control vaccination. These receptors were taken from an adult in good health.

The chain employs TRBV25-1 and TRBJ1-6, with D uncertain. This CDR3 has 15 residues. Germline CDR1 MGHDK, CDR2 SYGVNS. The V gene lost 1 base and the J gene lost 2 bases, with 6 bases spanning the gap. The DNA for the CDR3 is TGTGCCAGCAGTGAATCGGCAACCTATAATTCACCCCTCCACTTT. Amino acids: CASSESATYNSPLHF.

The chain links TRBV9 to TRBJ2-3, with D perhaps given as TRBD1 or TRBD2 (5 bases each). Germline V CDR1 and CDR2: SGDLS, YYNGEE. CDR3 length: 12 amino acids. Trimming removed 4 bases at V and 8 bases at J, with 11 bases between. For the CDR3, the DNA is TGTGCCAGCAGCTCTCCGAGGGGTACGCAGTATTTT. Encoded protein: CASSSPRGTQYF.

The chain joins TRBV19 to TRBJ2-2; maybe TRBD2 (5 bases). V lost 5 bases and J lost 8, with 12 bases in between. This CDR3 comprises 13 residues. Germline loops: CDR1 LNHDA, CDR2 SQIVND (reference sequence). Here the CDR3 reads CASSLTRAGELFF. The CDR3 nucleotides are TGTGCCAGTAGTTTAACGAGGGCGGGGGAGCTGTTTTTT.

The chain joins TRBV5-1 to TRBJ2-7; TRBD1 aligns across 8 bases. The germline V gene has CDR1 SGHRS and CDR2 YFSETQ. The CDR3 is made up of 13 amino acids. The V segment lost 3 bases and the J segment 7 bases; nucleotides outside the gene matches: 6. Here the CDR3 DNA reads TGCGCCAGCAGCTCCGACAGGGGATGGGAGCAGTACGTC. The encoded protein is CASSSDRGWEQYV.

The V gene is TRBV21-1, the J gene TRBJ2-7; whether TRBD2, the table's D call, matches the DNA was not checked. TRBV21-1 represents a pseudogene. This CDR3 contains 13 residues. CDR3 sequence reads: CASSIMTSTEQYF. CDR3 DNA: TGTGCCAGCAGCATCATGACTAGCACCGAGCAGTACTTC.

The gene calls are TRBV2 and TRBJ2-7; D is ambiguous. The germline V and J ends were trimmed by 7 bases and 2 bases, with 12 bases remaining between them. There are 13 residues in the CDR3. The V gene's germline CDR1 is SNHLY and CDR2 FYNNEI. CDR3: CASNGPFTYEQYV. DNA for the CDR3: TGTGCCAGCAACGGACCCTTTACCTACGAGCAGTACGTC.

This clone turned up a few times. The rearrangement links TRBV4-2 to TRBJ1-1; 7 bases are a match to TRBD1. Trimming cost V 0 bases and J 6 bases; bases outside gene matches: 10. The CDR3 contains 16 residues. Germline values: CDR1 LGHNA, CDR2 YNFKEQ. The CDR3 sequence: CASSQDGDRAESEAFF. CDR3 in DNA: TGTGCCAGCAGCCAAGATGGAGACAGGGCTGAATCTGAAGCTTTCTTT.

The chain links TRBV15 to TRBJ2-1; D unclear. V lost 0 bases and J 7 bases, leaving 16 bases between the germline ends. Germline V lookup: CDR1 LNHNV, CDR2 YYDKDF (reference sequence). The CDR3 loop spans 16 amino acids. The CDR3 DNA follows: TGTGCCACCAGCAGAGATTCACTCCATCGGGTAAATGAGCAGTTCTTC. Protein: CATSRDSLHRVNEQFF.

This chain connects TRBV19 to TRBJ1-1; D gene ambiguous. The CDR3 spans 11 residues. V lost 5 bases, J lost 0 bases, and 1 base lay in between. Germline CDR1 LNHDA, CDR2 SQIVND (reference sequence). CDR3 bases: TGTGCCAGTAGTCTGAACACTGAAGCTTTCTTT. It yields the protein CASSLNTEAFF.

The V call is TRBV6-5, the J call TRBJ1-5; 9 bases are a match to TRBD1. The germline gives CDR1 MNHEY, CDR2 SVGAGI. This CDR3 spans 14 amino acids. Trimming took 5 bases from V and 2 from J; bases not matched to a gene: 1. CDR3 amino acids: CASSTGGGNQPQHF. CDR3 bases: TGTGCCAGCAGTACAGGGGGCGGCAATCAGCCCCAGCATTTT.

The chain links TRBV5-1 to TRBJ2-5; no reliable D call. Trimming pared 0 bases from V and 4 bases from J, leaving 7 bases between. The CDR3 contains 13 residues. CDR1 and CDR2 (germline): SGHRS, YFSETQ. The CDR3 loop is CASSLVLGETQYF. The CDR3 DNA sequence: TGCGCCAGCAGCTTGGTGTTAGGAGAGACCCAGTACTTC.

The chain combines TRBV5-4 with TRBJ2-3; the D gene is possibly TRBD1 (7 bases). CDR3 length: 14 amino acids. Trimming removed 5 bases from V and 6 bases from J, with 16 bases in between. The germline gives CDR1 SGHNT, CDR2 YYREEE (reference sequence). CDR3 residues: CASSRQGGIDTQYF. The CDR3 coding sequence is TGTGCCAGCAGTCGCCAGGGGGGAATTGATACGCAGTATTTT.

This chain connects TRBV24-1 to TRBJ2-5; the D is unclear. The CDR3 has 12 amino acids. V was cut by 0 bases and J by 5 bases, with 3 bases left in between. Germline V CDR1 and CDR2: KGHDR, SFDVKD. The CDR3 bases are TGTGCCACCAGTGATTTGGGGGAGACCCAGTACTTC. As protein: CATSDLGETQYF.

The chain links TRBV6-2 or TRBV6-3 to TRBJ2-7; D is uncertain. Germline V CDR1 and CDR2: MNHEY, SVGEGT. The CDR3 runs 14 residues. V gave up 5 bases and J gave up 0 bases, with 11 bases separating them. CDR3 loop: CASSNYRSSYEQYF. CDR3 DNA sequence: TGTGCCAGCAGTAACTACCGGAGCTCCTACGAGCAGTACTTC.

This chain connects TRBV7-2 to TRBJ2-5; 11 bases align to TRBD2. The CDR3 sequence is 15 residues long. The trim removed 5 bases at V and 5 bases at J, leaving 7 bases unmatched. From germline, CDR1 is SGHTA and CDR2 FQGNSA. CDR3 amino acids: CASSRSRTSGETQYF. The CDR3 bases are TGTGCCAGCAGCCGCTCCCGGACTAGCGGGGAGACCCAGTACTTC.

The V call is TRBV19, the J call TRBJ1-5; possible D gene TRBD1, 6 bases. V was shortened by 2 bases and J by 7 bases, with 15 bases between the two germline ends. The germline gives CDR1 LNHDA, CDR2 SQIVND (reference sequence). This CDR3 is 15 amino acids long. CDR3 coding DNA: TGTGCCAGTAGTATATATTGGGGGGCTGAGCAGCCCCAGCATTTT. Encoded protein: CASSIYWGAEQPQHF.

V is TRBV20-1 and J is TRBJ2-1; D is unclear. The V gene's germline CDR1 is DFQATT and CDR2 SNEGSKA (reference sequence). Trimming stripped 5 bases from V and 8 bases from J, with 10 bases between. This CDR3 has 11 amino acids. The CDR3 DNA sequence: TGCAGTGCTGAGTTACGCGATGAGCAGTTCTTC. This sequence encodes CSAELRDEQFF.

This sequence joins TRBV19 and TRBJ2-5; TRBD2 matches 13 bases. CDR3 length: 15 residues. Germline V gene lookup returns CDR1 LNHDA and CDR2 SQIVND (reference sequence). With 1 base clipped from V and 7 bases from J, the junction kept 3 bases outside the gene matches. CDR3 in DNA: TGTGCCAGTAGTATAGGGACTAGCGGGAGTGGGACCCAGTACTTC. Protein sequence: CASSIGTSGSGTQYF.

The chain joins TRBV10-2 to TRBJ1-1; TRBD1 matches 7 bases. Germline trimming cut 6 bases from V and 6 bases from J; bases unmatched to any gene: 7. CDR3 length: 13 residues. Looked up from germline, CDR1 is WSHSY and CDR2 is SAAADI. This chain's CDR3 is CASRARGLAEAFF. The CDR3 coding sequence is TGCGCCAGCAGAGCCAGGGGGTTGGCTGAAGCTTTCTTT.

The genes are TRBV6-6 and TRBJ1-1, with D possibly being TRBD1 (6 bases). The CDR3 extends over 14 amino acids. CDR1 MNHNY and CDR2 SVGAGI come from the germline V gene (reference sequence). Trimming cost V 7 bases and J 1 base, with 13 bases left between them. The DNA for the CDR3 is TGTGCCAGCATTGGATCGGACAGGAACACTGAAGCTTTCTTT. As protein: CASIGSDRNTEAFF.

The chain couples TRBV19 to TRBJ2-6; 8 positions match TRBD1. The V gene's germline CDR1 is LNHDA and CDR2 SQIVND (reference sequence). The CDR3 is 16 amino acids. V lost 4 bases, J lost 4 bases, and 6 bases stayed unmatched. The CDR3 here is CASSTRTGIGANVLTF. The CDR3 bases are TGTGCCAGTAGTACCCGGACAGGGATCGGGGCCAACGTCCTGACTTTC.

V gene TRBV6-2 or TRBV6-3 combines with J gene TRBJ1-2, with a weak D call TRBD1 (5 bases). Germline-derived CDR1 and CDR2 are MNHEY and SVGEGT. CDR3 length: 13 amino acids. Trimming cost V 5 bases and J 5 bases, with 12 bases left between them. The CDR3 DNA reads as TGTGCCAGCAGTCCCGACAGACTTTATGGCTACACCTTC. Its protein product is CASSPDRLYGYTF.

The chain recombines TRBV13 with TRBJ1-2; 9 bases are a match to TRBD1. The J segment lost 5 bases and the V segment lost 5 bases, leaving 15 bases of the junction unmatched. The CDR3 is 17 amino acids. Germline assignment: CDR1 PRHDT and CDR2 FYEKMQ (reference sequence). The CDR3 coding sequence is TGTGCCAGCAGCCGCACCTTTTCGCGACAGGGGGAGTATGGCTACACCTTC. Translation gives CASSRTFSRQGEYGYTF.

This clone was picked up one time. For the CDR3, the DNA is TGTGCCAGCAGCTTGGACAAATCGGGTCAGTACTTC. Translating it yields CASSLDKSGQYF. The chain carries TRBV7-2 and TRBJ2-4; tentative D call: TRBD1 (5 bases). This CDR3 spans 12 amino acids. CDR1 and CDR2 (germline): SGHTA, FQGNSA. Trimming cost V 3 bases and J 12 bases, with 12 bases left between them.

This clone was counted only a few times. This chain uses TRBV7-3 with TRBJ2-3; 7 nucleotides match TRBD2. The CDR3 totals 14 residues. The V and J ends lost 4 bases and 2 bases, in that order; junction bases with no gene match: 3. The germline gives CDR1 SGHTA, CDR2 FQGTGA. CDR3 sequence reads: CASSSLAATDTQYF. In DNA, the CDR3 is TGTGCCAGCAGCTCTCTAGCGGCCACAGATACGCAGTATTTT.

J is TRBJ1-2 and V is TRBV11-3; TRBD1 might be the D (6 bases). Germline V gene data show CDR1 as SGHNT and CDR2 as YENEEA. The V end lost 3 bases, the J end lost 2 bases, and 19 bases lay between the germline ends. This CDR3 comprises 17 residues. The CDR3 DNA reads as TGTGCCAGCAGCTTGGGGGGGCCCGGCCAGGAGAACTATGGCTACACCTTC. Its translation is CASSLGGPGQENYGYTF.